These 19 T cell receptor beta chains came from one sample sequenced in a study of blood T cells in healthy people across ages. A J-beta primer mix and a sample-barcoded 5' primer were used in a second PCR of roughly 7 to 12 cycles. TCRdb re-derived calls from the 5' RACE reads in MiXCR, one entry per CDR3 protein. The sample lists about 780,000 distinct CDR3 sequences, around 50% occurring once. Input material: blood. Receptors originate from an elderly man in good health.

This clonotype was found many times. The chain has TRBV6-2 or TRBV6-3 and TRBJ2-7; D remains ambiguous. Germline values: CDR1 MNHEY, CDR2 SVGEGT. Trimming shortened V by 6 bases and J by 2 bases, and 14 bases separated the two germline ends. This CDR3 region has 14 residues. CDR3 region: CASSSGRRAYEQYF. The CDR3 DNA sequence: TGTGCCAGCAGCTCTGGACGAAGGGCCTACGAGCAGTACTTC.

The chain couples TRBV18 to TRBJ2-2; D call uncertain. CDR1 KGHSH and CDR2 LQKENI come from the germline V gene. Trimming took 0 bases from V and 0 from J, leaving 8 bases between them. The CDR3 runs 16 residues. The CDR3 spells CASSPPSQANTGELFF. CDR3 nucleotide sequence: TGTGCCAGCTCACCACCGAGCCAAGCGAACACCGGGGAGCTGTTTTTT.

V is TRBV20-1 and J is TRBJ2-5; 11 nucleotides agree with TRBD2. The germline V gene has CDR1 DFQATT and CDR2 SNEGSKA (reference sequence). J lost 11 bases, V lost 5 bases, and 16 bases had no gene match. This CDR3 is 15 amino acids long. The DNA for the CDR3 is TGCAGTGCTGGTCGACTAGCGGGATCCTACAATGAGCAGTACTTC. This encodes CSAGRLAGSYNEQYF.

The rearrangement links TRBV18 to TRBJ2-5; TRBD1 is a possible D gene (7 bases). The DNA end is more similar to TRBJ2-1, so the J call may be wrong. Germline values: CDR1 KGHSH, CDR2 LQKENI. The CDR3 totals 14 residues. The CDR3 loop reads CASSSGGTQETQFF. The CDR3 DNA follows: TGTGCCAGCTCATCAGGGGGGACCCAAGAGACCCAGTTCTTC.

The chain employs TRBV7-2 and TRBJ1-4; 7 nucleotides match TRBD1. The CDR3 loop spans 14 amino acids. Unmatched junction bases numbered 4, after V lost 6 bases and J lost 3 bases. Germline loops: CDR1 SGHTA, CDR2 FQGNSA. The CDR3 is CASRQQGSNEKLFF. In nucleotides, the CDR3 is TGTGCCAGCAGGCAACAGGGGTCTAATGAAAAACTGTTTTTT.

J is TRBJ2-4 and V is TRBV12-3 or TRBV12-4; TRBD1 might be the D (5 bases). The J call may be faulty, since TRBJ2-5 better matches the DNA end. This CDR3 comprises 16 residues. The CDR3 DNA reads as TGTGCCAGCAGCCCTCCCAGGGCGGAGTGGGCAGAGACCCAGTACTTC. Amino acids: CASSPPRAEWAETQYF.

This clonotype was counted many times. The V call is TRBV5-1, the J call TRBJ2-7; either TRBD1 or TRBD2 may fit D (6 bases each). V was cut by 0 bases and J by 11 bases, with 18 bases left in between. The CDR3 totals 14 residues. CDR1 SGHRS and CDR2 YFSETQ come from the germline V gene. The CDR3 DNA is TGCGCCAGCAGCTTGGGGACAGACCCTTCGGGGGAGTACTTC. Residues: CASSLGTDPSGEYF.

The V call is TRBV15, the J call TRBJ2-3; 7 bases line up with TRBD2. This CDR3 region has 14 residues. Germline loops: CDR1 LNHNV, CDR2 YYDKDF (reference sequence). The V segment lost 10 bases and the J segment 2 bases; nucleotides outside the gene matches: 9. Here the CDR3 DNA reads TGTGCCATCGGGCGGGGGTCATCCACAGATACGCAGTATTTT. It specifies CAIGRGSSTDTQYF.

The gene calls are TRBV28 and TRBJ2-7; TRBD1 agrees at 7 bases. J gave up 0 bases and V 8 bases, and 22 bases lay outside the gene matches. The CDR3 loop spans 19 amino acids. Germline CDR1 MDHEN, CDR2 SYDVKM. CDR3 residues: CASPPEIMTGLLSSYEQYF. Written as DNA, the CDR3 is TGTGCCAGCCCGCCTGAGATAATGACAGGGCTCTTAAGCTCCTACGAGCAGTACTTC.

The chain is built from TRBV12-3 or TRBV12-4 and TRBJ2-7, with TRBD2 matching over 11 bases. J lost 2 bases, V lost 6 bases, and 12 bases had no gene match. CDR3 length: 17 residues. The chain's CDR3 is CASSPPIGTSGTYEQYF. In nucleotides, the CDR3 is TGTGCCAGCAGCCCACCCATCGGGACTAGCGGCACCTACGAGCAGTACTTC.

The chain combines TRBV7-6 with TRBJ2-1; unclear D gene. CDR1 is SGHVS, CDR2 FNYEAQ, per germline. The CDR3 is 15 residues long. V lost 2 bases and J 4 bases, leaving 12 bases between the germline ends. The CDR3 DNA reads TGTGCCAGCAGCTTACATTCGACGGTGTACAATGAGCAGTTCTTC. Protein product: CASSLHSTVYNEQFF.

J is TRBJ2-4 and V is TRBV12-3 or TRBV12-4, with a tentative D call TRBD1 (6 bases). The length of the CDR3 is 17 residues. V dropped 4 bases and J dropped 0 bases, with 16 bases sitting between them. The CDR3 bases are TGTGCCAGCAGTTCGGCCCCCGGGACACTAGCCAAAAACATTCAGTACTTC. The encoded protein is CASSSAPGTLAKNIQYF.

This clonotype was found a few times. V gene TRBV20-1 combines with J gene TRBJ1-2; 10 positions match TRBD1. Unmatched junction bases numbered 5, after V lost 3 bases and J lost 4 bases. CDR3 length: 14 amino acids. CDR1 is DFQATT and CDR2 is SNEGSKA in the germline V gene (reference sequence). The CDR3: CSARGTGAFYGYTF. The CDR3 nucleotides read TGCAGTGCTAGGGGGACAGGGGCCTTCTATGGCTACACCTTC.

V usage is TRBV27 and J usage is TRBJ2-1; the D gene is possibly TRBD1 (5 bases). Trimming pared 8 bases from V and 7 bases from J, leaving 12 bases between. The V gene's germline CDR1 is MNHEY and CDR2 SMNVEV (reference sequence). The CDR3 extends over 12 amino acids. CDR3 sequence (DNA): TGTGCCAGCCAGGGCTTAGATAATGAGCAGTTCTTC. This gives the protein CASQGLDNEQFF.

This clonotype has only a few counts. This chain joins TRBV7-2 and TRBJ2-5; maybe TRBD2 (5 bases). Trimming pared 4 bases from V and 9 bases from J, leaving 12 bases between. Germline CDR1 is SGHTA and CDR2 is FQGNSA. The CDR3 runs to 12 residues. The CDR3: CASSSPGRPQYF. Written as DNA, the CDR3 is TGTGCCAGCAGCTCCCCGGGAAGGCCCCAGTACTTC.

The sample holds many counts of this clonotype. This rearrangement joins TRBV20-1 to TRBJ2-5; TRBD2 matches 9 bases. Germline-derived CDR1 and CDR2 are DFQATT and SNEGSKA (reference sequence). The ends lost 0 bases at V and 5 bases at J; junction bases unmatched: 13. The CDR3 covers 17 residues. As DNA, the CDR3 is TGCAGTGCTAGAGATCCGGCGGGAGGGCCTATCGGGGAGACCCAGTACTTC. Amino acid sequence: CSARDPAGGPIGETQYF.

A few counts support this clonotype. V usage is TRBV6-1 and J usage is TRBJ2-4; D is undetermined. The DNA end is a closer match to TRBJ2-7, so the J assignment may be wrong. This CDR3 contains 11 residues. Germline values: CDR1 MNHNS, CDR2 SASEGT. As DNA, the CDR3 is TGTGCCAGCAGTGAAGTTGCCGAGCAGTACTTC. Encoded protein: CASSEVAEQYF.

The chain carries TRBV29-1 and TRBJ2-7; the match to TRBD2 covers 7 bases. V dropped 2 bases and J dropped 5; count of bases not matched to a gene: 9. Germline assignment: CDR1 SQVTM and CDR2 ANQGSEA. The CDR3 covers 14 residues. CDR3 in amino acids: CSVEQASGANEQYF. CDR3 nucleotides: TGCAGCGTTGAACAGGCTAGCGGTGCTAACGAGCAGTACTTC.

In its sample, this clonotype was seen a few times. The chain employs TRBV11-2 and TRBJ2-7, with TRBD2 matching 8 bases. Germline CDR1 SGHAT, CDR2 FQNNGV. The CDR3 runs 16 residues. The junction had 6 bases not matched to a gene; V was cut back by 2 bases and J by 0 bases. CDR3 bases: TGTGCCAGCAGCTTACGAATCAGCGGGGGCTCCTACGAGCAGTACTTC. It yields the protein CASSLRISGGSYEQYF.